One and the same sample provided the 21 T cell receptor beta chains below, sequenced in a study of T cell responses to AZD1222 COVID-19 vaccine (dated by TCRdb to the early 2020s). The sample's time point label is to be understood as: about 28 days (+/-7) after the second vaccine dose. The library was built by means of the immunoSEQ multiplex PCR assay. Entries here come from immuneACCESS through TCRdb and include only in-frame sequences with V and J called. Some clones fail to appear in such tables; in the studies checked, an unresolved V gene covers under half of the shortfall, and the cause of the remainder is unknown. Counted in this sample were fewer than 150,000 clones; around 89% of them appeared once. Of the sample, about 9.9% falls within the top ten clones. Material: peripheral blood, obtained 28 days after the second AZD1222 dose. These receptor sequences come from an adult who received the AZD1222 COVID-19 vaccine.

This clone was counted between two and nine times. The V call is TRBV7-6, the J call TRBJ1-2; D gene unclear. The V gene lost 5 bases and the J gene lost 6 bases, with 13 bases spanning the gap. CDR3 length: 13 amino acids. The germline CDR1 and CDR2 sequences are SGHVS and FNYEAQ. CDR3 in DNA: TGTGCCAGCAGCCCGATATTGGACGATGGCTACACCTTC. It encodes CASSPILDDGYTF.

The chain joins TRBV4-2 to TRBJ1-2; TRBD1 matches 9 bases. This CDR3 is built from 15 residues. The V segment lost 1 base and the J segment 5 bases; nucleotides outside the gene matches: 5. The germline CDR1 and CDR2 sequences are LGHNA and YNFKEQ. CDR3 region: CASSQGGGTGYGYTF. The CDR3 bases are TGTGCCAGCAGCCAAGGTGGCGGGACAGGGTATGGCTACACCTTC.

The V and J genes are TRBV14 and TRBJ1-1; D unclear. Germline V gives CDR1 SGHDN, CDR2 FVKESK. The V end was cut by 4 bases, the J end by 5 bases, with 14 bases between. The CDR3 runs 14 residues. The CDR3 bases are TGTGCCAGCAGCCCGGTCGGGCCGAAGACTGAAGCTTTCTTT. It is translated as CASSPVGPKTEAFF.

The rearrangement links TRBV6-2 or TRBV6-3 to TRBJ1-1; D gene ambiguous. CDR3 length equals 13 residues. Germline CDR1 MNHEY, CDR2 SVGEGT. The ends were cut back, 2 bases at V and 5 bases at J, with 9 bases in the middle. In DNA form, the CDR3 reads TGTGCCAGCAGTTACACCCGGCAGACTGAAGCTTTCTTT. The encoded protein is CASSYTRQTEAFF.

CDR3 DNA: TGTGCCACCAGGTTCGGACCCAACACTGAAGCTTTCTTT. Encoded protein: CATRFGPNTEAFF. V gene TRBV24-1 combines with J gene TRBJ1-1; D remains unclear. The CDR3 has 13 amino acids. Germline V gene data show CDR1 as KGHDR and CDR2 as SFDVKD. V lost 7 bases and J lost 2, with 10 bases in between.

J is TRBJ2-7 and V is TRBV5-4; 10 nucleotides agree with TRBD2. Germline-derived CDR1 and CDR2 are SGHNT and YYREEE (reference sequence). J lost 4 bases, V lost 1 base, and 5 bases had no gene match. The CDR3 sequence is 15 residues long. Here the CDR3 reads CASSLNPSGSYEQYF. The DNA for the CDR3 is TGTGCCAGCAGCTTGAATCCTAGCGGGAGTTACGAGCAGTACTTC.

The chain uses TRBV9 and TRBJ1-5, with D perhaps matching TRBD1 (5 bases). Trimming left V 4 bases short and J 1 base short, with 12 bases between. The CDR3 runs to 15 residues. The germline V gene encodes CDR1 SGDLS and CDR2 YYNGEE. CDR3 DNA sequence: TGTGCCAGCAGCCCTTCCGGGGCGAGCAATCAGCCCCAGCATTTT. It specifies CASSPSGASNQPQHF.

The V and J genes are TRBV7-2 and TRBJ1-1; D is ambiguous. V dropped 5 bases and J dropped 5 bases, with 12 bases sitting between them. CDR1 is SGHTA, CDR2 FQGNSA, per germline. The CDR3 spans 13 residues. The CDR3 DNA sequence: TGTGCCAGCAGCCCCGAGCGGAGGACTGAAGCTTTCTTT. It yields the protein CASSPERRTEAFF.

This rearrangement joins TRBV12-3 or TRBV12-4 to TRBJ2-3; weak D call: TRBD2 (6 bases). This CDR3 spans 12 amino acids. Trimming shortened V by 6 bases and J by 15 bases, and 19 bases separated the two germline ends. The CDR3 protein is CASSPHPGRQYF. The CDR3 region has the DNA TGTGCCAGCAGCCCCCACCCAGGGAGGCAATATTTT.

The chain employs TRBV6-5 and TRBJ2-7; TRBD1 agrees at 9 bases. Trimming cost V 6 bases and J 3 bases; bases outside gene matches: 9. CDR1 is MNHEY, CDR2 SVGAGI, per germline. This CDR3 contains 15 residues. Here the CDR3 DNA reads TGTGCCAGCAGAGCCCCGGACAGGGGTTTCTACGAGCAGTACTTC. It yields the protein CASRAPDRGFYEQYF.

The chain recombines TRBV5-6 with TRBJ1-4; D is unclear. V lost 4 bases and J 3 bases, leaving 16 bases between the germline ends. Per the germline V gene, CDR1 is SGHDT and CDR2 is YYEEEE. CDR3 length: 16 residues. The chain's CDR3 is CASSPSPTLANEKLFF. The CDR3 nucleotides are TGTGCCAGCAGCCCCTCCCCGACCTTGGCTAATGAAAAACTGTTTTTT.

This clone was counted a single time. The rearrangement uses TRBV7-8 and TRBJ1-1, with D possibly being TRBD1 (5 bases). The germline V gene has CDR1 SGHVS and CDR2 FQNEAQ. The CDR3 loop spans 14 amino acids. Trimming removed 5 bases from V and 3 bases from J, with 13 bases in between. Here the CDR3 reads CASSQTEAYTEAFF. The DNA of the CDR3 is TGTGCCAGCAGCCAGACAGAAGCGTACACTGAAGCTTTCTTT.

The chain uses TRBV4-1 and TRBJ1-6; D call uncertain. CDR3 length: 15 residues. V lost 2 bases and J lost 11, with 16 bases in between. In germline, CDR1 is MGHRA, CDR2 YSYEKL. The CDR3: CASSQSQSVNAPLHF. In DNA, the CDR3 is TGCGCCAGCAGCCAATCCCAGAGCGTTAACGCACCCCTCCACTTT.

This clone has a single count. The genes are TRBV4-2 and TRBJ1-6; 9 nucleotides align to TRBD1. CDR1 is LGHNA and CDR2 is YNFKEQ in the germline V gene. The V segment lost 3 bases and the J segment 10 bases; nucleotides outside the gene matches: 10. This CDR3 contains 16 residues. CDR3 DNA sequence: TGTGCCAGCAGCCACACAACGGGACAGGGTATCTCACCCCTCCACTTT. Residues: CASSHTTGQGISPLHF.

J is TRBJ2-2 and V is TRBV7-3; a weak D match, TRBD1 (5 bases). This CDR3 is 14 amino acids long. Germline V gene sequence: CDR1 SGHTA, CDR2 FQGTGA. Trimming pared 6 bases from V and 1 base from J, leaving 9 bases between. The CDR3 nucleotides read TGTGCCAGCAGGCCCGGACAGAACACCGGGGAGCTGTTTTTT. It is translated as CASRPGQNTGELFF.

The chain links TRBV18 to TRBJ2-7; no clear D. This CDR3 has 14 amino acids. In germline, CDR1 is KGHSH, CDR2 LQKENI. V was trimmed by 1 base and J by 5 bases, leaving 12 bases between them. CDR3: CASSPLGSEDEQYF. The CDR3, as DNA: TGTGCCAGCTCACCACTGGGTAGTGAGGACGAGCAGTACTTC.

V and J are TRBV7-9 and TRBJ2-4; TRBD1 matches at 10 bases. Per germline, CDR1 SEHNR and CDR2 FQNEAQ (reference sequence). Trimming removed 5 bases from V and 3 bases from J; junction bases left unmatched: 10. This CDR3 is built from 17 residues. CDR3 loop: CASSPQGTGAYKNIQYF. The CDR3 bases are TGTGCCAGCAGCCCACAGGGGACAGGGGCCTACAAAAACATTCAGTACTTC.

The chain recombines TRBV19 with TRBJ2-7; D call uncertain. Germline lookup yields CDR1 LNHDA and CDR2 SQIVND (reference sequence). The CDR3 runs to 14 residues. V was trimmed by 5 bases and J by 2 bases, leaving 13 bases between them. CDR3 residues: CASSASPPPYEQYF. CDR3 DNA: TGTGCCAGTAGTGCTTCGCCCCCACCCTACGAGCAGTACTTC. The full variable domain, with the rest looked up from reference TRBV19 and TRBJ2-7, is DGGITQSPKYLFRKEGQNVTLSCEQNLNHDAMYWYRQDPGQGLRLIYYSQIVNDFQKGDIAEGYSVSREKKESFPLTVTSAQKNPTAFYLCASSASPPPYEQYFGPGTRLTVT.

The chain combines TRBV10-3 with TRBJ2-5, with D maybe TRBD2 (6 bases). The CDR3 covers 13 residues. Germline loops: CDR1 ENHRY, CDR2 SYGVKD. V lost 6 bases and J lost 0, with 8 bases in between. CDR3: CAIRRDDQETQYF. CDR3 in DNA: TGTGCCATCAGGCGGGACGACCAAGAGACCCAGTACTTC.

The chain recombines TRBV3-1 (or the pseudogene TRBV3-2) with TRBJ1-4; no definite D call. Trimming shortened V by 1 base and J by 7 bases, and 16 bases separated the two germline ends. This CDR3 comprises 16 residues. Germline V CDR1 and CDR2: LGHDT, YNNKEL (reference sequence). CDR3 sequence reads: CASSQGDFRPGEKLFF. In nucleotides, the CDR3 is TGTGCCAGCAGCCAAGGGGATTTCAGACCGGGTGAAAAACTGTTTTTT.

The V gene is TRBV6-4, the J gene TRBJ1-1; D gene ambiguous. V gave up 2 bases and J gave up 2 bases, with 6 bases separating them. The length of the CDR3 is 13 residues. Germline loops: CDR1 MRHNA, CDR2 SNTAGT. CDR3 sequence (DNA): TGTGCCAGCAGTGACAGAGAAAACACTGAAGCTTTCTTT. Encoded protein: CASSDRENTEAFF.